This T cell receptor beta chain comes out of a study of regulatory T cells in long-lasting Graves disease. After removal of 6 bases from V and 5 bases from J, the junction contained 5 bases not matched to a gene. The CDR3 sequence is 14 residues long. Time point reported: newly diagnosed GD, antithyroid drugs for less than 3 months. PBMC-extracted RNA yielded the TCR library. Notes on the study in general: Compared with new cases, persistent Graves' patients showed reduced TCR diversity. Preferential use of TRBV28, TRBJ1-2 and TRBJ2-5 was seen in persistent disease.

This clonotype was observed at least ten times. Its antigen is unknown. Researchers made TCR beta libraries by using iRepertoire HTBI primers and running Arm-PCR on CDR3 regions. TCRdb analysed the multiplex PCR reads with MiXCR anew, one entry per CDR3 protein. The data hold 350,000 to 550,000 distinct CDR3 sequences, with about a sixth observed a single time. The sample also formed part of further work on T cells in Graves' hyperthyroidism and ophthalmopathy. In that study: Clinical symptoms, serum thyroxine and TRAb, thyroid ultrasound and orbital computed tomography together formed the diagnostic basis. The primer set for the first-round RT-PCR of the TCR CDR3 was HTBI.

The V gene is TRBV12-3 or TRBV12-4, the J gene TRBJ1-5; 9 nucleotides line up with TRBD1. The receptor comes from a woman aged 18-29 years with Graves disease. Specimen: peripheral blood mononuclear cells (PBMCs), collected at new diagnosis, from a patient treated with antithyroid drugs. DNA of the CDR3: TGTGCCAGCAGCTCGGGACAGGGTTATCAGCCCCAGCATTTT. It translates to CASSSGQGYQPQHF.